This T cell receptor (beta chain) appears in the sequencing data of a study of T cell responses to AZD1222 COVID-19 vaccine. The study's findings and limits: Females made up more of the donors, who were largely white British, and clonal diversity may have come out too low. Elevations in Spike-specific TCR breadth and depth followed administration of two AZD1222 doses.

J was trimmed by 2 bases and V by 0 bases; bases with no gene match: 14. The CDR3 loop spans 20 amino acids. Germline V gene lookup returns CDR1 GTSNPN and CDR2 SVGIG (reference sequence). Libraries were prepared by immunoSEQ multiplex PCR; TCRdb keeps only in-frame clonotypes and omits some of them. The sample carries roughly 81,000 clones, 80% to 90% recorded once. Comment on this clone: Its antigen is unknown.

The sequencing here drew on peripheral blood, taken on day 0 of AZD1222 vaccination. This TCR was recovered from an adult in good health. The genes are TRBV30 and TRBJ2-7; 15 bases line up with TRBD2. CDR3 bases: TGTGCCTGGAGTGTTTTGAGGACTAGCGGGAGGGCCATAAGAACCTACGAGCAGTACTTC. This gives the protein CAWSVLRTSGRAIRTYEQYF. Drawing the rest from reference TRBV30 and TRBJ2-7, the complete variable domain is SQTIHQWPATLVQPVGSPLSLECTVEGTSNPNLYWYRQAAGRGLQLLFYSVGIGQISSEVPQNLSASRPQDRQFILSSKKLLLSDSGFYLCAWSVLRTSGRAIRTYEQYFGPGTRLTVT.